This T cell receptor (beta chain) comes out of a study of OX40 agonist ivuxolimab in advanced cancers. The CDR3 covers 13 residues. Germline V gives CDR1 MNHNS, CDR2 SASEGT. Unmatched junction bases numbered 9, after V lost 10 bases and J lost 5 bases. Profiled with immunoSEQ multiplex PCR; TCRdb holds only in-frame clones, not every one. The sample gives about 24,000 clones, 78% of which show up once; 1.1% to 1.5% is in the top ten. The TCR sequence derives from an adult with an advanced solid tumor such as melanoma, head and neck, liver or kidney cancer. The chain combines TRBV6-1 with TRBJ2-7, with TRBD1 identical over 9 bases. Sequences were derived from CD4+ or CD8+ T cells sorted from blood, sampled in a trial of the OX40 agonist ivuxolimab. CDR3 loop: CANPRDREDEQYF. The CDR3 region has the DNA TGTGCCAACCCTCGGGACAGGGAAGACGAGCAGTACTTC.